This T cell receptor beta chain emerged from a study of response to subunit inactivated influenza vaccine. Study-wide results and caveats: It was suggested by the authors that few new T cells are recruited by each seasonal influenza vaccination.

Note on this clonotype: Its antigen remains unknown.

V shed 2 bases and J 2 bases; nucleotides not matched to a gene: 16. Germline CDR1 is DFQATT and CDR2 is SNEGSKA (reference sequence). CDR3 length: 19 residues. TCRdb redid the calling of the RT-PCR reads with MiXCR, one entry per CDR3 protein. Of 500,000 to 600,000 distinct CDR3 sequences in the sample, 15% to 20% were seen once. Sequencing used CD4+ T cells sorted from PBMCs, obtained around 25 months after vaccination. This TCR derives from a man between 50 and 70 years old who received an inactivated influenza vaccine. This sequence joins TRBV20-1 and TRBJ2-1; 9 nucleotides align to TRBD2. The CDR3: CSARPNGLAGIQAYNEQFF. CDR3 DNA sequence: TGCAGTGCTAGACCGAATGGGCTAGCGGGGATACAAGCCTACAATGAGCAGTTCTTC.